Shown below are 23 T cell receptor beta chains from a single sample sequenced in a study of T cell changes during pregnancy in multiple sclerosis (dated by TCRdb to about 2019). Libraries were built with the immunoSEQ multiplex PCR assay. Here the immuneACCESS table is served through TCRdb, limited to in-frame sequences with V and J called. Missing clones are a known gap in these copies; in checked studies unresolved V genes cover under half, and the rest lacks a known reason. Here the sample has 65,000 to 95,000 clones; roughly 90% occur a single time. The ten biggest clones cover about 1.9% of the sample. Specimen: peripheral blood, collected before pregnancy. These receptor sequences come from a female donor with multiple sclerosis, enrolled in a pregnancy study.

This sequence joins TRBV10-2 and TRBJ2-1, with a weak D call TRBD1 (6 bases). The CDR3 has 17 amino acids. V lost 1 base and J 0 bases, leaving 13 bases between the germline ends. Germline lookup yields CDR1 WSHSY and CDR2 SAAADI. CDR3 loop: CASSEWVGTSSYNEQFF. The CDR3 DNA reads TGCGCCAGCAGTGAGTGGGTTGGGACAAGCTCCTACAATGAGCAGTTCTTC.

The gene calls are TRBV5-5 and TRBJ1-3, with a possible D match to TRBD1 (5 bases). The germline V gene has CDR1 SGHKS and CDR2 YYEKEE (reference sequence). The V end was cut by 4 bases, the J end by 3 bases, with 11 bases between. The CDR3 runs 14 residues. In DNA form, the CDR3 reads TGTGCCAGCAGCCCCGGGACTGGTGGAAACACCATATATTTT. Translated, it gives CASSPGTGGNTIYF.

CDR3 bases: TGTGCCAGCAGCGGTGAAAAACTGTTTTTT. It encodes CASSGEKLFF. The rearrangement uses TRBV2 and TRBJ1-4; D gene ambiguous. The V end was cut by 6 bases, the J end by 7 bases, with 3 bases between. CDR1 is SNHLY, CDR2 FYNNEI, per germline. The CDR3 totals 10 residues.

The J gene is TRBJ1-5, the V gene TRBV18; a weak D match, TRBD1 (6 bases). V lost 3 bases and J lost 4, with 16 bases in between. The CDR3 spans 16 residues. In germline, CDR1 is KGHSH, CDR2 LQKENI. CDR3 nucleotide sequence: TGTGCCAGCTCACCCAGCCAGGTTGACAGGAATCAGCCCCAGCATTTT. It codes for CASSPSQVDRNQPQHF.

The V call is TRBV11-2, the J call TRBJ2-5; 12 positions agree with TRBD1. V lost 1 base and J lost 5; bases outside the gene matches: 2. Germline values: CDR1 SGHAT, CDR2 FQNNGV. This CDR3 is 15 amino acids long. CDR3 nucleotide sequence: TGTGCCAGCAGCTTAGTAGGGACAGGGGGCGAGACCCAGTACTTC. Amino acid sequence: CASSLVGTGGETQYF.

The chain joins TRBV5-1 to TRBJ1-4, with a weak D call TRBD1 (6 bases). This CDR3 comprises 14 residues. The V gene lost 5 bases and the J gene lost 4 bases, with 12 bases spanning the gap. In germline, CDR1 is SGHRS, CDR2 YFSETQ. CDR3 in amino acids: CASSSDRFNEKLFF. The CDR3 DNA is TGCGCCAGCAGTTCTGACAGGTTTAATGAAAAACTGTTTTTT. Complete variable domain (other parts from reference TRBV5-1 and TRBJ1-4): KAGVTQTPRYLIKTRGQQVTLSCSPISGHRSVSWYQQTPGQGLQFLFEYFSETQRNKGNFPGRFSGRQFSNSRSEMNVSTLELGDSALYLCASSSDRFNEKLFFGSGTQLSVL.

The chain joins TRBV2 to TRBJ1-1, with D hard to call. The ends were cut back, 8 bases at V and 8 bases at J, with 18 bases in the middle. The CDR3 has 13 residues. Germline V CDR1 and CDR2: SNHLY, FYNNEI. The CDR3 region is CASGRSVTPEAFF. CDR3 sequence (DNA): TGTGCCAGCGGGCGTTCTGTGACACCCGAAGCTTTCTTT.

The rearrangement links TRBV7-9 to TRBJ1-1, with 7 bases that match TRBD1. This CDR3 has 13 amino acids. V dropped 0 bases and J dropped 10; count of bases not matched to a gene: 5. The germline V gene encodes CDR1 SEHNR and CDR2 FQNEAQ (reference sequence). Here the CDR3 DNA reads TGTGCCAGCAGCTTAGCTGACACAGGGGTAGCTTTCTTT. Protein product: CASSLADTGVAFF.

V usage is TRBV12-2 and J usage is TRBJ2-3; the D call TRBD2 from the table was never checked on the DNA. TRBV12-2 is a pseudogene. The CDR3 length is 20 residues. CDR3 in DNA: TGTGCAAGTCGCCCCCTTAGGGCCCTAGCGGGGCCCAGTAGCACAGATACGCAGTATTTT. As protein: CASRPLRALAGPSSTDTQYF.

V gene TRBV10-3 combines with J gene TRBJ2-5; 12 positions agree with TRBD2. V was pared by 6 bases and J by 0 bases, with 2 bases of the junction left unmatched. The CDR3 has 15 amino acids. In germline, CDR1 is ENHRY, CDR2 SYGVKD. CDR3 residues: CAISRTSGDQETQYF. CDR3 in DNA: TGTGCCATCAGCCGGACTAGCGGGGACCAAGAGACCCAGTACTTC.

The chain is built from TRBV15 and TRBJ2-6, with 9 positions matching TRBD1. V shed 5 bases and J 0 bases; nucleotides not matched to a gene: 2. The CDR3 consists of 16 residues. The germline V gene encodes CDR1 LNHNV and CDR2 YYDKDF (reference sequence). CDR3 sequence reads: CATSDRGGSGANVLTF. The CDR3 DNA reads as TGTGCCACCAGCGACAGGGGGGGCTCTGGGGCCAACGTCCTGACTTTC.

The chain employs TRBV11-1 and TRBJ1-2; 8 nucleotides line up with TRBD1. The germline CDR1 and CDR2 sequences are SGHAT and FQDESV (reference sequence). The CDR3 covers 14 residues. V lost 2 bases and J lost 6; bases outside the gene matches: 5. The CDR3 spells CASSLPGQGHGYTF. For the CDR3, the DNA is TGTGCCAGCAGCTTACCCGGACAGGGTCATGGCTACACCTTC.

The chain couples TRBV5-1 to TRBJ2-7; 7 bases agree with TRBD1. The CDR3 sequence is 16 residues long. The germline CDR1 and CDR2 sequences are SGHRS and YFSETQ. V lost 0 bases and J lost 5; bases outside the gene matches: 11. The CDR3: CASSLGQGRVVNEQYF. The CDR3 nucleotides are TGCGCCAGCAGCTTGGGACAGGGAAGGGTGGTGAACGAGCAGTACTTC.

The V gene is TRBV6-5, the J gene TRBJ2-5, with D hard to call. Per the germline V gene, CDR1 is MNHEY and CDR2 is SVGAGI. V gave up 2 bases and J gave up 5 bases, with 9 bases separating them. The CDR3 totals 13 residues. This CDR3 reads CASSYPPGETQYF. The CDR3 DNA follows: TGTGCCAGCAGTTACCCCCCCGGGGAGACCCAGTACTTC.

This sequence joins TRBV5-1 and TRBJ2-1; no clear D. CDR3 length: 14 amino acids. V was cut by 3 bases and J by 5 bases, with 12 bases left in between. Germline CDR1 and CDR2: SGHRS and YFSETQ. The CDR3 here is CASSSGKQDNEQFF. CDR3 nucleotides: TGCGCCAGCAGCTCAGGAAAGCAGGACAATGAGCAGTTCTTC.

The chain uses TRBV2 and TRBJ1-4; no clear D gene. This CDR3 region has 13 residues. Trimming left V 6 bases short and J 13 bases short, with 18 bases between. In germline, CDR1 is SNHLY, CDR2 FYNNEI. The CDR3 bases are TGTGCCAGCAGGGTAGGGCCGGGAACGAGACTGTTTTTT. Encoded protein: CASRVGPGTRLFF.

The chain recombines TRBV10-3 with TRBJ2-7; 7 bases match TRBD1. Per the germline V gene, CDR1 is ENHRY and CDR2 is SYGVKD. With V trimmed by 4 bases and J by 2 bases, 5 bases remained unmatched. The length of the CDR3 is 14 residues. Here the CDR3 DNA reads TGTGCCATCAGTGGAAGACAGGGCACCTACGAGCAGTACTTC. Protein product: CAISGRQGTYEQYF.

The CDR3 DNA reads as TGTGCCAGCAGTTTTATTCGGGATAACTCCTACGAGCAGTACTTC. Translated, it gives CASSFIRDNSYEQYF. The chain combines TRBV27 with TRBJ2-7; D might be TRBD2 (5 bases). V lost 3 bases and J lost 0, with 12 bases in between. The germline V gene encodes CDR1 MNHEY and CDR2 SMNVEV (reference sequence). This CDR3 comprises 15 residues.

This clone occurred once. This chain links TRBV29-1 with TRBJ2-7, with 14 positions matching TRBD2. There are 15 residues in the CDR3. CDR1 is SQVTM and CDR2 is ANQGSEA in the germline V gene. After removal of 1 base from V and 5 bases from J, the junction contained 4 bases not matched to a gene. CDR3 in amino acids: CSVEGLAGGLDEQYF. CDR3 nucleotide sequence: TGCAGCGTTGAAGGACTAGCGGGGGGGCTGGACGAGCAGTACTTC.

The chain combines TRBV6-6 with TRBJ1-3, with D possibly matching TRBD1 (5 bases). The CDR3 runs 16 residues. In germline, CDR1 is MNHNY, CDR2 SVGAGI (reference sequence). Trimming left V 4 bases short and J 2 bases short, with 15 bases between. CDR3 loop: CASSSYFQGTGNTIYF. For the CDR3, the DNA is TGTGCCAGCAGTTCATACTTCCAGGGCACTGGAAACACCATATATTTT.

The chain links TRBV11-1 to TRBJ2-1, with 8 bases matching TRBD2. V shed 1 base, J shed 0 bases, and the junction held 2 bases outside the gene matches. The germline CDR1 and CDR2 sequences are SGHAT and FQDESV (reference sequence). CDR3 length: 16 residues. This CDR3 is CASSLVRGGSYNEQFF. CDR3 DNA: TGTGCCAGCAGCTTAGTTCGGGGGGGCTCCTACAATGAGCAGTTCTTC.

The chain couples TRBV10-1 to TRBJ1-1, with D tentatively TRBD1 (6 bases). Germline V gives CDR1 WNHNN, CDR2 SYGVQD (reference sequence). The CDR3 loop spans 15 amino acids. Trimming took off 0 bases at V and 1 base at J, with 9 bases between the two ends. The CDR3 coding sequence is TGCGCCAGCAGTGAGTCCAGGGGCCCGAACACTGAAGCTTTCTTT. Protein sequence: CASSESRGPNTEAFF.

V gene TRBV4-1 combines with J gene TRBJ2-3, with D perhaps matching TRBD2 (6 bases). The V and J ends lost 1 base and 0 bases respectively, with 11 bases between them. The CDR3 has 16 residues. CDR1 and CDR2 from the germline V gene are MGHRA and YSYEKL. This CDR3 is CASSQVAGRSTDTQYF. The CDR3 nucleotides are TGCGCCAGCAGCCAAGTGGCAGGGAGGAGCACAGATACGCAGTATTTT.